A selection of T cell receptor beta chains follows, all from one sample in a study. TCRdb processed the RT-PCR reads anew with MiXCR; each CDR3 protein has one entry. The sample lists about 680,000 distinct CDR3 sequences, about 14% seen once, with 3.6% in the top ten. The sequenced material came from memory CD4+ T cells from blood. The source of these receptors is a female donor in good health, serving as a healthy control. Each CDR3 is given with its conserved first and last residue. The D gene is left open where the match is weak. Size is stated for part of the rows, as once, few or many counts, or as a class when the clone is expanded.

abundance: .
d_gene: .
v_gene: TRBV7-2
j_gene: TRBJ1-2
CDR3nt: TGTGCCAGCAGCTTAATGGGCGGTTGGGGGAGTGGCTACACCTTC
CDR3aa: CASSLMGGWGSGYTF

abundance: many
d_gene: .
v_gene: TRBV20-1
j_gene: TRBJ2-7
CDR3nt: TGCAGTGCTAGTTTCTCACTGTCTAGTTACTACGAGCAGTACTTC
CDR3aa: CSASFSLSSYYEQYF

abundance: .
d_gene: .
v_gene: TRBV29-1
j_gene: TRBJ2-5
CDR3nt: TGCAGCGTTAGACAGGTCAGCCAAGAGACCCAGTACTTC
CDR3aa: CSVRQVSQETQYF

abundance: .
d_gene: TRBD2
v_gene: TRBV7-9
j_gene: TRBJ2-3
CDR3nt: TGTGCCAGCAGCTTAGACACTAGCGGCTATACGCAGTATTTT
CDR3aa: CASSLDTSGYTQYF

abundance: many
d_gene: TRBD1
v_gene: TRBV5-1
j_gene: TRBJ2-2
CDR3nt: TGCGCCAGCAGCACTCTGGGACAGGGCGACACCGGGGAGCTGTTTTTT
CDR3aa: CASSTLGQGDTGELFF

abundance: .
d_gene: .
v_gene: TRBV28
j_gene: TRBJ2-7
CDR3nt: TGTGCCAGCGAGCGCGGAGGGGCCTACGAGCAGTACTTC
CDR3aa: CASERGGAYEQYF

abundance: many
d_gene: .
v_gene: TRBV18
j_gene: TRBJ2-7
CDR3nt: TGTGCCAGCTCACCACCGGGCAGGGTTGGGGACGAGCAGTACTTC
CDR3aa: CASSPPGRVGDEQYF

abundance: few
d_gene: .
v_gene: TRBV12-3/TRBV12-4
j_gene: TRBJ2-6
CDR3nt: TGTGCCAGCGCCGAGAGCTCTGGGGCCAACGTCCTGACTTTC
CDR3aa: CASAESSGANVLTF

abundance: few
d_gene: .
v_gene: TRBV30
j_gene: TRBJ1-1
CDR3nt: TGTGCCTGGGGTGTACGTCTGGCAGGTGAAGCTTTCTTT
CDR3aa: CAWGVRLAGEAFF

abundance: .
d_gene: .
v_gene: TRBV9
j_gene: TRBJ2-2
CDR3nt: TGTGCCAGCAGCGTACGCGTCCAAAACACCGGGGAGCTGTTTTTT
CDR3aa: CASSVRVQNTGELFF

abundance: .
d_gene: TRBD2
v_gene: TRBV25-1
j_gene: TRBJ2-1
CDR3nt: TGTGCCAGCAGTGAATCTCCGAATAAGCGGGGGTACCTAGGTGAGCAGTTCTTC
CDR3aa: CASSESPNKRGYLGEQFF

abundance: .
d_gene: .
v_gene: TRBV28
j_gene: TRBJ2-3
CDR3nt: TGTGCCAGCGGGACCGGGCTTCGTTACGCAGCGGCAGATACGCTGTATTTT
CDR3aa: CASGTGLRYAAADTLYF

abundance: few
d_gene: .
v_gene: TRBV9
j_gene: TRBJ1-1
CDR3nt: TGTGCCAGCAGCACCCAGGGTAGGAAAGCTTTCTTT
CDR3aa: CASSTQGRKAFF

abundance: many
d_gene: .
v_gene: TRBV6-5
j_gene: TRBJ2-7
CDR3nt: TGTGCCAGCAGTTACTCGTTTTCGCGCACCGAGCAGTACTTC
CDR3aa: CASSYSFSRTEQYF

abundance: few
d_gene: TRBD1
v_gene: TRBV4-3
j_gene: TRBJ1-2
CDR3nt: TGCGCCAGCAGCCAAGAAGGAGGGGGCGATAACTATGGCTACACCTTC
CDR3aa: CASSQEGGGDNYGYTF

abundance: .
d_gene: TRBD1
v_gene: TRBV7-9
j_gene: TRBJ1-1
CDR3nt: TGTGCCAGCAGCTTAGGACAGGGGGGAGTCACTGAAGCTTTCTTT
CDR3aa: CASSLGQGGVTEAFF

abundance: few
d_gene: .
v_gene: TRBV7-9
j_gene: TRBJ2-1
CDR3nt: TGTGCCAGCAGCTTAAGGGCGTTTAGTGAGCAGTTCTTC
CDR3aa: CASSLRAFSEQFF

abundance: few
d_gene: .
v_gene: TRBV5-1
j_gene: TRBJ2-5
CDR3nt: TGCGCCAGCAGCCCGGTTGGCAGGTGGGAGACCCAGTACTTC
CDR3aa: CASSPVGRWETQYF

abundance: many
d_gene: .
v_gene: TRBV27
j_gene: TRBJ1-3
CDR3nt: TGTGCCAGCGGGCCCCTACAGGCGCCTGGAAACACCATATATTTT
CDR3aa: CASGPLQAPGNTIYF

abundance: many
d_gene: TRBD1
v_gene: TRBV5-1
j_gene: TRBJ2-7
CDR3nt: TGCGCCAGCACGGACAGGGGCTACGAGCAGTACTTC
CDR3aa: CASTDRGYEQYF

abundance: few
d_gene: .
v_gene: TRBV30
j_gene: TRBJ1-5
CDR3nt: TGTGCCTGGAGCGCAGACAGTGATCAGCCCCAGCATTTT
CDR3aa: CAWSADSDQPQHF

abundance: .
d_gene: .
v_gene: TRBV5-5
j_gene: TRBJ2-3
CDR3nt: TGTGCCAGCAGCCGGCAAAGGGAGGCAGATACGCAGTATTTT
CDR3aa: CASSRQREADTQYF

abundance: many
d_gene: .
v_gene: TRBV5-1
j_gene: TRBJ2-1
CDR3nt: TGCGCCAGCAGCTCCACCGGGACAACCTACAATGAGCAGTTCTTC
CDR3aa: CASSSTGTTYNEQFF

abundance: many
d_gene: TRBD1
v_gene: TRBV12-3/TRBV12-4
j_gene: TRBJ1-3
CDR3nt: TGTGCCAGCAGTCGAGGGACAGGGGGGTCTGGAAACACCATATATTTT
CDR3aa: CASSRGTGGSGNTIYF

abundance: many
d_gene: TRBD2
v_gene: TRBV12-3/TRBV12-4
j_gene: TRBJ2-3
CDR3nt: TGTGCCAGCAGTCCCTCACTAGCGGGAGGCCCCGATACGCAGTATTTT
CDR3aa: CASSPSLAGGPDTQYF

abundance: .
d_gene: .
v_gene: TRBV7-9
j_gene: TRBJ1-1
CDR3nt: TGTGCCAGCAGCCCCCAAGCTGCGGGCGAAGAAGCTTTCTTT
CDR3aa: CASSPQAAGEEAFF

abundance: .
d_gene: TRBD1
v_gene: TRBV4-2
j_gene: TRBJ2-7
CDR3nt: TGTGCCAGCACCAGAAGGGGGGGGACAGGGGCCTACGAGCAGTACTTC
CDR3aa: CASTRRGGTGAYEQYF

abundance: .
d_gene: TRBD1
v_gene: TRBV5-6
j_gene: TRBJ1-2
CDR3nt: TGTGCCAGCAGCTTGGGATCTCCAGGGGGCAGCTATGGCTACACCTTC
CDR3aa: CASSLGSPGGSYGYTF

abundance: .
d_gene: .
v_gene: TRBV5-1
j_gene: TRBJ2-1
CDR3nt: TGCGCCAGCAGCGAGGTAGCCATCTCCTACAATGAGCAGTTCTTC
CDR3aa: CASSEVAISYNEQFF

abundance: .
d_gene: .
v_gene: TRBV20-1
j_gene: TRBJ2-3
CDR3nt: TGCAGTGCTAGACTCTTTTGGGGTGGTGGAAGCACAGATACGCAGTATTTT
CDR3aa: CSARLFWGGGSTDTQYF

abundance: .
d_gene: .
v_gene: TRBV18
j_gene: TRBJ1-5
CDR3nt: TGTGCCAGCTCACCACAAACCGGGGCGAGCAATCAGCCCCAGCATTTT
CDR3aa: CASSPQTGASNQPQHF

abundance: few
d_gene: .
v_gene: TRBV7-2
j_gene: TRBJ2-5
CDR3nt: TGTGCCAGCAGCCCCGGGGGGGCAGGGGGCGAGACCCAGTACTTC
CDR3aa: CASSPGGAGGETQYF